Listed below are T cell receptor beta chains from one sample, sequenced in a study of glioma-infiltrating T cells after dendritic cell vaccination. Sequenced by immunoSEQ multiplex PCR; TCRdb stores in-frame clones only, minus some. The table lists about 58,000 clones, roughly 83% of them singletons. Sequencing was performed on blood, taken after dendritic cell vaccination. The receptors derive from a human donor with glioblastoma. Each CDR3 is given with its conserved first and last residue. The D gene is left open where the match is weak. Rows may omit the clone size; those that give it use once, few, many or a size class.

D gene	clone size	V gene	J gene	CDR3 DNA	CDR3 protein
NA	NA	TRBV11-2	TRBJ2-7	TGTGCCAGCAGCTTATCTCGACTTTCCCACGAGCAGTACTTC	CASSLSRLSHEQYF
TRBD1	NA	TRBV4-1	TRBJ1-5	TGCGCCAGCAGCCATGGACAGGGAAATCAGCCCCAGCATTTT	CASSHGQGNQPQHF
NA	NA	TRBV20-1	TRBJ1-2	TGCAGTGCTAGGACGATGGCGGACTACACCTTC	CSARTMADYTF
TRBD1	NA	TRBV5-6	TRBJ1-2	TGTGCCAGCAGCATCCCACAGGGGATGTATGGCTACACCTTC	CASSIPQGMYGYTF
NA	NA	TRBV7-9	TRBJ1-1	TGTGCCAGCAGCTTTGACAGGAAGAATGAAGCTTTCTTT	CASSFDRKNEAFF
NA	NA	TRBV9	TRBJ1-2	TGTGCCAGCAGCTCAGGCGAGGGATATGGCTACACCTTC	CASSSGEGYGYTF
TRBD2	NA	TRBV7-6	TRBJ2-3	TGTGCCAGCAGCATCCAGCTAGCGGGGGCGAACACAGATACGCAGTATTTT	CASSIQLAGANTDTQYF
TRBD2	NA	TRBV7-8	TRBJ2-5	TGTGCCAGCAGCTTAACTAGCGGGGGGTATAAAGAGACCCAGTACTTC	CASSLTSGGYKETQYF
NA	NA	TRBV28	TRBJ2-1	TGTGCCAGCAGTTCCCCATCAGAGCGGGTAGACAATGAGCAGTTCTTC	CASSSPSERVDNEQFF
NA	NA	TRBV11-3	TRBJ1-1	TGTGCCAGCAGCTTAGAAGCCCTGGGAGGGACTGAAGCTTTCTTT	CASSLEALGGTEAFF
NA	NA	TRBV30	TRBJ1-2	TGTGCCTGGAGCGGGGACAATCCCTATGGCTACACCTTC	CAWSGDNPYGYTF
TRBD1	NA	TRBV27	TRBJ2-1	TGTGCCAGCCGGACAGGGCACAATGAGCAGTTCTTC	CASRTGHNEQFF
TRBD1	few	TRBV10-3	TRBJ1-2	TGTGCCATCAGTGAGGCCCTGGGACAGAGTAACTATGGCTACACCTTC	CAISEALGQSNYGYTF
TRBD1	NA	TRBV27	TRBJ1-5	TGTGCCAGCAGTTACAGGGGGCGAAATCAGCCCCAGCATTTT	CASSYRGRNQPQHF
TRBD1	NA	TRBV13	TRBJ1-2	TGTGCCAGCAGTTTCCGGGACAGGGACTATGGCTACACCTTC	CASSFRDRDYGYTF
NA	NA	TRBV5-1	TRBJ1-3	TGCGCCAGCAGCTTGGGCGCAGGAAACACCATATATTTT	CASSLGAGNTIYF
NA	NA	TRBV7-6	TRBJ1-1	TGTGCCAGCAGCCTCGACAGGACGGTGAGCACTGAAGCTTTCTTT	CASSLDRTVSTEAFF
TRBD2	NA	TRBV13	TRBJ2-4	TGTGCCAGCAGCTTAGGCCGGGGGGGCCGTCCAAACATTCAGTACTTC	CASSLGRGGRPNIQYF
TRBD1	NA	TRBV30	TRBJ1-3	TGTGCCTGGAGGCGGGACAGGGGATTCGGAAGCACCATATATTTT	CAWRRDRGFGSTIYF
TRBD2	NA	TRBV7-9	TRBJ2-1	TGTGCCAGCAGCGAGACTAGCACCAATGAGCAGTTCTTC	CASSETSTNEQFF
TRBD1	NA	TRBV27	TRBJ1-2	TGTGCCAGCAGTTTACGGGGACAGGGGGAAGGGTTCTATGGCTACACCTTC	CASSLRGQGEGFYGYTF
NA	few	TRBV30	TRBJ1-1	TGTGCCACGGGGGGGGCGAACCCCTGGAGCACTGAAGCTTTCTTT	CATGGANPWSTEAFF
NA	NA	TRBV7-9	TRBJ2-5	TGTGCCAGCAGCTTTAGTCGGGACGGGAGACGAGAGCAGTACTTC	CASSFSRDGRREQYF
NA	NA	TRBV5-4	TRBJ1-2	TGTGCCAGCAGACAGTCTACAGGTCTCGGCGTGATTGGCTACACCTTC	CASRQSTGLGVIGYTF
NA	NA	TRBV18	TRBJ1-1	TGTGCCAGCTCACCAGTCCCTCCTGAAGCTTTCTTT	CASSPVPPEAFF
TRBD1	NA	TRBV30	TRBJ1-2	TGTGCCTGGAGCGACAGGGGGGATGGCTACACCTTC	CAWSDRGDGYTF
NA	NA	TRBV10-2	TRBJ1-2	TGCGCCAGCAGTGAGTCGCCAGTCCGTCGTGGCTACACCTTC	CASSESPVRRGYTF
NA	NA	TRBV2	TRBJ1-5	TGTGCCAGCAGTAGGGGTCAGGATCAGCCCCAGCATTTT	CASSRGQDQPQHF
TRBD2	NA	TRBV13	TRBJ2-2	TGTGCCAGCAGCCGAACGACTAGCGGGGGGTACACCGGGGAGCTGTTTTTT	CASSRTTSGGYTGELFF
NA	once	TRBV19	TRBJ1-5	TGTGCCAGTAGTAAGCAGGGTTCTTATCAGCCCCAGCATTTT	CASSKQGSYQPQHF
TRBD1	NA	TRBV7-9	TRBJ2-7	TGTGCCAGCAGCCCGCGGGGACAGGGGGCTGCAACCTACGAGCAGTACTTC	CASSPRGQGAATYEQYF
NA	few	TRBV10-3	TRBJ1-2	TGTGCCATCAGTGAGCCCCGGGGTATCTATGGCTACACCTTC	CAISEPRGIYGYTF
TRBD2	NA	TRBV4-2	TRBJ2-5	TGTGCCAGCAGCCAGACCGGGACTAGCGGGGTGGAGACCCAGTACTTC	CASSQTGTSGVETQYF